This T cell receptor beta chain is from a study of chemoradiotherapy in HPV16-positive cancers. In its sample, this clone was seen once. The data were produced by immunoSEQ multiplex PCR, yet TCRdb's version contains in-frame clones alone and is incomplete. The profile shows under 15,000 clones, roughly three quarters of them singletons. Sample acquisition took place from a patient who underwent chemoradiotherapy. The source of this sequence is a human donor with HPV-associated anogenital cancer.

CDR3 amino acids: CASSQGQFSINEQFF. Here the CDR3 DNA reads TGCGCCAGCAGCCAAGGGCAGTTTTCGATCAATGAGCAGTTCTTC. The chain employs TRBV4-1 and TRBJ2-1; D gene uncertain. Germline CDR1 MGHRA, CDR2 YSYEKL. The CDR3 loop spans 15 amino acids. V was pared by 1 base and J by 6 bases, with 13 bases between.